This T cell receptor (beta chain) was captured by sequencing in a study of blood T cell repertoires in COVID-19. Overall study: Specimens from acute and convalescent COVID-19 originated in the United States, Italy and Spain. PBMCs, B-cell-depleted T cells, or T cells provided the cDNA or gDNA that made up the material.

Original processing methods: From reference gene primer amplification, estimates of nucleated cell counts were derived. Sequencing was performed with immunoSEQ multiplex PCR; in TCRdb, only in-frame clones are kept and a portion is missing. V, J and clone size were drawn from that table, and D and trimming were deduced from the DNA. The repertoire includes approximately 88,000 clones, around three quarters of them detected once, and around 21% sits in the top ten. Germline assignment: CDR1 KGHSH and CDR2 LQKENI. The V gene end was trimmed by 4 bases and the J gene end by 9 bases; junction bases not matched to a gene: 5. The CDR3 is made up of 13 amino acids.

The origin of this receptor is a woman older than 75 with acute or convalescent COVID-19. The source material was peripheral blood. V and J are TRBV18 and TRBJ2-2, with 7 bases aligning to TRBD2. CDR3: CASSQELARELFF. DNA for the CDR3: TGTGCCAGCTCACAGGAACTAGCGCGGGAGCTGTTTTTT.